This T cell receptor (beta chain) was sequenced for a study of molecular identifiers for immune sequencing clone quantification. Findings and caveats of the study: Effector cells kept over 97% of their molecules in clones above 20 RNA copies, while naive cells kept under 1% there.

Turning to this clonotype: Its antigen remains unidentified.

TCRdb re-analysed the PCR reads in MiXCR, keeping a single row per CDR3 protein. The table has under 100,000 distinct CDR3 sequences, nearly 25% seen once. With 1 base removed from V and 11 bases from J, the gap between germline ends came to 15 bases. CDR3 length: 14 amino acids. Per the germline V gene, CDR1 is SEHNR and CDR2 is FQNEAQ (reference sequence). The receptor comes from a human donor in good health. Some libraries in this study had Jurkat cell RNA spiked in. The sample consisted of naive CD8+ T cells from blood, with Jurkat cell RNA spiked in. As for subset: FACS-sorted CD8+CD4-CCR7+CD45RA+ naive T cells. The gene calls are TRBV7-9 and TRBJ1-5; the D is unclear. CDR3 amino acids: CASSLDSASMAQHF. Here the CDR3 DNA reads TGTGCCAGCAGCTTAGACTCAGCCTCGATGGCCCAGCATTTT.